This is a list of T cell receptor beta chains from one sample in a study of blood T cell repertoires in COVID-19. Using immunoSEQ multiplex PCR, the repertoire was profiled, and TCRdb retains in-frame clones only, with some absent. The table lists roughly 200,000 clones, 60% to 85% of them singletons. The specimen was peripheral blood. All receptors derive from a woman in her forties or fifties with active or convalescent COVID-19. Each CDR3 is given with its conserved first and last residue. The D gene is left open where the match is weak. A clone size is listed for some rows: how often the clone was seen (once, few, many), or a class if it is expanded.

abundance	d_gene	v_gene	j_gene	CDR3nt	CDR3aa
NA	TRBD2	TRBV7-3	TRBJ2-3	TGTGCCAGCAGCTTAATGGCTAGCGGGGGAGATACGCAGTATTTT	CASSLMASGGDTQYF
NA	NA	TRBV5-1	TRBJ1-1	TGCGCCAGCAGCCGACCCCAGGGGCTGAACACTGAAGCTTTCTTT	CASSRPQGLNTEAFF
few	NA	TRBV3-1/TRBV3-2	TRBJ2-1	TGTGCCAGCAGGGGAGCGGCAGATGAGCAGTTCTTC	CASRGAADEQFF
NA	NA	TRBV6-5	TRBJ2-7	TGTGCCAGCAGAGTAGCGGCCCCCTACGAGCAGTACTTC	CASRVAAPYEQYF
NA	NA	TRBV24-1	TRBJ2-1	TGTGCCACCAGTGACACCTACAATGAGCAGTTCTTC	CATSDTYNEQFF
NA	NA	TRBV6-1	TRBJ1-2	TGTGCCAGCAGTGACCTTGGTAGCCCTTACGGCTACACCTTC	CASSDLGSPYGYTF
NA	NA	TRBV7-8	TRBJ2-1	TGTGCCAGCAGCCCCCGGGTGCAGCAGTTCTTC	CASSPRVQQFF
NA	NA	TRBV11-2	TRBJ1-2	TGTGCCAGCAGCTTAGTCCTGACGGAGGTCGGTGGCTACACCTTC	CASSLVLTEVGGYTF
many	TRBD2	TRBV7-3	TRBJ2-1	TGTGCCAGCAGCTTAAGGGCTAGCGGGGACCCAGGCGATGAGCAGTTCTTC	CASSLRASGDPGDEQFF
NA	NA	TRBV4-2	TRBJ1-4	TGTGCCAGCAGCCAAGAACCCACCGTTAGGGGCTCAACTAATGAAAAACTGTTTTTT	CASSQEPTVRGSTNEKLFF
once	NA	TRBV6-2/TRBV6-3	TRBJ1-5	TGTGCCAGCAGTTTCAACAGTGGGGGGGCGAATCAGCCCCAGCATTTT	CASSFNSGGANQPQHF
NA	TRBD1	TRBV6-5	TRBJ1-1	TGTGCCAGCAGTTACGGGGACAGGGGGCGAACTGAAGCTTTCTTT	CASSYGDRGRTEAFF
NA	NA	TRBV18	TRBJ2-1	TGTGCCAGCTCGCACAGGAAAAGCTCCTACAATGAGCAGTTCTTC	CASSHRKSSYNEQFF
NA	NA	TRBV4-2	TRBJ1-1	TGTGCCAGCAGCCAAGATCTGCGGGGGAACACTGAAGCTTTCTTT	CASSQDLRGNTEAFF
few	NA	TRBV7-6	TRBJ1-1	TGTGCCAGCAGCTTGGGTCAGGCGGGCACTGAAGCTTTCTTT	CASSLGQAGTEAFF
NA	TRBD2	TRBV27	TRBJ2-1	TGTGCCAGCAGTTCAGGACTAGCGGGAGGGAATGAGCAGTTCTTC	CASSSGLAGGNEQFF
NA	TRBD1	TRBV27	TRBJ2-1	TGTGCCAGCAGGATTTCGACAGGGCTATACAATGAGCAGTTCTTC	CASRISTGLYNEQFF
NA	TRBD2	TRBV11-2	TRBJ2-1	TGTGCCAGCAGCTTAGGAGCGGGAGGGGAATACAATGAGCAGTTCTTC	CASSLGAGGEYNEQFF
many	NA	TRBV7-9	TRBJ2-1	TGTGCCAGCAGCTTAGTGAAGGGGTCCTACAATGAGCAGTTCTTC	CASSLVKGSYNEQFF
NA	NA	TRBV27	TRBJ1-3	TGTGCCAGCAGCCCGTCGGGGTCGAGCTCTGGAAACACCATATATTTT	CASSPSGSSSGNTIYF
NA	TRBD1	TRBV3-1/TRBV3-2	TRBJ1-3	TGTGCCAGCAGCCATCCAGGGGGCCTCTTCTCTGGAAACACCATATATTTT	CASSHPGGLFSGNTIYF
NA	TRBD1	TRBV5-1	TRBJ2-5	TGCGCCAGCAGCTTACAGAGACAGGGGGGACAAGAGACCCAGTACTTC	CASSLQRQGGQETQYF
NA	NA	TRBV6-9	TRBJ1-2	TGTGCCAGCAGTTATTCCGCAGGGGCCGTCTATGGCTACACCTTC	CASSYSAGAVYGYTF
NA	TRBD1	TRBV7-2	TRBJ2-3	TGTGCCAGCAGTACAGGGGGCAGCACAGATACGCAGTATTTT	CASSTGGSTDTQYF
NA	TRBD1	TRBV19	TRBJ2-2	TGTGCCAGTAGTATGGGCAGGGGGACGGCCGGGGAGCTGTTTTTT	CASSMGRGTAGELFF
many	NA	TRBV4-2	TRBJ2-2	TGTGCCAGCAGCCAAGTGCAGGGGGAGCTGTTTTTT	CASSQVQGELFF
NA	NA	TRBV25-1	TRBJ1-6	TGTGCCAGCAGTGACCCGCAGGGATATAATTCACCCCTCCACTTT	CASSDPQGYNSPLHF
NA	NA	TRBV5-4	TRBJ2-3	TGTGCCAGCAGCTTGGGAGCCGCGATCCTTACAGATACGCAGTATTTT	CASSLGAAILTDTQYF
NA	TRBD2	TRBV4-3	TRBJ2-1	TGCGCCAGCAGCCAAGATACAGCGGGGGGGTACAATGAGCAGTTCTTC	CASSQDTAGGYNEQFF
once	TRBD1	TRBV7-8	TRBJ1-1	TGTGCCAGCAGCCGACAGGGGTACACTGAAGCTTTCTTT	CASSRQGYTEAFF
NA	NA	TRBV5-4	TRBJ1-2	TGTGCCAGCAGCTTGGTGGCAAACGATGGCTACACCTTC	CASSLVANDGYTF
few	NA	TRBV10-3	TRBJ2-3	TGTGCCATCAGTGAGGGCTCGAGGGCAGATACGCAGTATTTT	CAISEGSRADTQYF
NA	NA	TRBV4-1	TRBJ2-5	TGCGCCAGCAGCCAAGGGTGGGGGGATTACCAAGAGACCCAGTACTTC	CASSQGWGDYQETQYF
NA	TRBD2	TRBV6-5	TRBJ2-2	TGTGCCAGCAGTTACCTTAGCGGGGGGAGCCGGGAGCTGTTTTTT	CASSYLSGGSRELFF
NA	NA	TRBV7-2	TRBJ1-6	TGTGCCAGCAGCCCCCCCGGGTTAGGTAATTCACCCCTCCACTTT	CASSPPGLGNSPLHF
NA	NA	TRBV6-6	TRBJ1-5	TGTGCCAGCAGTTACACTGGCGGGGATCAGCCCCAGCATTTT	CASSYTGGDQPQHF
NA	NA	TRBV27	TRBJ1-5	TGTGCCAGCAGTCCCAGGGCGGCACCCGGCGAATGGCCCCAGCATTTT	CASSPRAAPGEWPQHF
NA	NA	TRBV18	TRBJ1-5	TGTGCCAGCTCACCCGGACAAGCGATCAATCAGCCCCAGCATTTT	CASSPGQAINQPQHF
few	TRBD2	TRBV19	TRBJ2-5	TGTGCCAGTAGTATTAGCGGGAGAGGAGGGGAGACCCAGTACTTC	CASSISGRGGETQYF
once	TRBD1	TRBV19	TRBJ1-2	TGTGCCAGTAGTGAGGGACAGGGGATATTAAACTATGGCTACACCTTC	CASSEGQGILNYGYTF
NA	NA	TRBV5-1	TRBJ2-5	TGCGCCAGCAGCTTGGCGGGTCCGGCCGAGACCCAGTACTTC	CASSLAGPAETQYF
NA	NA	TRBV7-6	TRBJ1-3	TGTGCCAGCAGCTTAGCCGGGGGTGAAGGAAACACCATATATTTT	CASSLAGGEGNTIYF
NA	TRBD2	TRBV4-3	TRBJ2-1	TGCGCCAGCAGCCCAAGGGTAGCGGGGGGCCACAATGAGCAGTTCTTC	CASSPRVAGGHNEQFF
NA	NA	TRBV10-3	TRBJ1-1	TGTGCCATCAGTGAGCTAGACAGAAACACTGAAGCTTTCTTT	CAISELDRNTEAFF
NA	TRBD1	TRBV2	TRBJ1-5	TGTGCCAGCACCGGGCAGGGGGAAGGGCAGCCCCAGCATTTT	CASTGQGEGQPQHF
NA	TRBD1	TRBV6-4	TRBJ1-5	TGTGCCAGCAGTGACCCTAACCCCCTGGACAGGCCCTCTTATAGCAATCAGCCCCAGCATTTT	CASSDPNPLDRPSYSNQPQHF
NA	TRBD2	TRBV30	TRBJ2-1	TGTGCCTGGACGGGCGGGGGGAACAATGAGCAGTTCTTC	CAWTGGGNNEQFF
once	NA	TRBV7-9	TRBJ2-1	TGTGCCAGCAGCTACGGACAGTTCAATGAGCAGTTCTTC	CASSYGQFNEQFF
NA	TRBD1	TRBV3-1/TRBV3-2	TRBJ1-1	TGTGCCAGCAGCCGCGGGACAGGGGCCGTCAACACTGAAGCTTTCTTT	CASSRGTGAVNTEAFF
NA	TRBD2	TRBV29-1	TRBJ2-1	TGCAGCGTTCCCAAGAGACTAGCGGGGGACAATGAGCAGTTCTTC	CSVPKRLAGDNEQFF
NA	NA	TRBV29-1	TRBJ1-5	TGCAGCGTTGGCGGCCCCAATCAGCCCCAGCATTTT	CSVGGPNQPQHF
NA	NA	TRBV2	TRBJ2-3	TGTGCCAGCAGTGATTTGCGGAACGCAGATACGCAGTATTTT	CASSDLRNADTQYF
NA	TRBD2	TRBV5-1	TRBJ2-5	TGCGCCAGCAATCTAGCGGGGGACCTCCAAGAGACCCAGTACTTC	CASNLAGDLQETQYF
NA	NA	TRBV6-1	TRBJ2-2	TGTGCCAGCAGCCAAGCCCTAACGAACACCGGGGAGCTGTTTTTT	CASSQALTNTGELFF
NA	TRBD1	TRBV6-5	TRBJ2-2	TGTGCCAGCGGGGACAGGGGGCGCGGGGAGCTGTTTTTT	CASGDRGRGELFF
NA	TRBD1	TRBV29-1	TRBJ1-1	TGCAGCGTTGGGGACAGTGAAGCTTTCTTT	CSVGDSEAFF
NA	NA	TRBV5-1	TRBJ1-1	TGCGCCAGCAGCTTGGGACAGCTCATAGGGGACACTGAAGCTTTCTTT	CASSLGQLIGDTEAFF
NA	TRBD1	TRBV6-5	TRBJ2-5	TGTGCCAGCAGACCGGGACAGGGTAGAGAGACCCAGTACTTC	CASRPGQGRETQYF
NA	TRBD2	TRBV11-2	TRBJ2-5	TGTGCCAGCAGCCGGTCCCAGGGAGGGAAGACCCAGTACTTC	CASSRSQGGKTQYF